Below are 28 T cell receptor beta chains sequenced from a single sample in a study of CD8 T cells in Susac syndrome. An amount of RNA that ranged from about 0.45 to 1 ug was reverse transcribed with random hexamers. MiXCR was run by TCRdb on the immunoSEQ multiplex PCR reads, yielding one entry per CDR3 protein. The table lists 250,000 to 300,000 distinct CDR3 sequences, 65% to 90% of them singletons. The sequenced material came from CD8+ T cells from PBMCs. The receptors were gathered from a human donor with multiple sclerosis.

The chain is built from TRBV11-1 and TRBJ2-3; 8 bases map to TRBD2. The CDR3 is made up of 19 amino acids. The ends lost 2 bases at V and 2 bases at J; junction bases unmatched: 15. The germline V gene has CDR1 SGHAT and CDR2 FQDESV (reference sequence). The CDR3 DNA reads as TGTGCCAGCAGCTTATTACGGGCGAGCGGCGGGAGGATCACAGATACGCAGTATTTT. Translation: CASSLLRASGGRITDTQYF.

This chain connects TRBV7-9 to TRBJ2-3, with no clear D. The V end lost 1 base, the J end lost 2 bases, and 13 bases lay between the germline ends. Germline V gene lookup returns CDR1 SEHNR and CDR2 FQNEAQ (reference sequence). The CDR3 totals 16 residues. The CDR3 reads CASSLVPRHHTDTQYF. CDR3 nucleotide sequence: TGTGCCAGCAGCTTAGTCCCGCGACACCACACAGATACGCAGTATTTT.

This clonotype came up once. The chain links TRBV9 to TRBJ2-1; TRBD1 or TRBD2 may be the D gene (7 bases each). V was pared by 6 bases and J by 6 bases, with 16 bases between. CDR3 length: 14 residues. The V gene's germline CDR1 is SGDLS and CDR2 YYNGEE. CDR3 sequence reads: CASTQGGLGNEQFF. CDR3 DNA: TGTGCCAGCACCCAGGGGGGGCTAGGCAATGAGCAGTTCTTC.

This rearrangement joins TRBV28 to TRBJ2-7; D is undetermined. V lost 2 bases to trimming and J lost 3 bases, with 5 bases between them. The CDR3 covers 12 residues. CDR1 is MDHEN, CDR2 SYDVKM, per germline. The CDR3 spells CASSLIFYEQYF. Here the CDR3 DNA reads TGTGCCAGCAGTTTAATTTTCTACGAGCAGTACTTC.

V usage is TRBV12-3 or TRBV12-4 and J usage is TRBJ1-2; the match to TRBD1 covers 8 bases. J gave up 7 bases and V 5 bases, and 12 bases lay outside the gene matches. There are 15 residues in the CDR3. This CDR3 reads CASSLRRTGLRGYTF. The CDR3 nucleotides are TGTGCCAGCAGTCTTAGAAGGACAGGGCTCCGTGGCTACACCTTC.

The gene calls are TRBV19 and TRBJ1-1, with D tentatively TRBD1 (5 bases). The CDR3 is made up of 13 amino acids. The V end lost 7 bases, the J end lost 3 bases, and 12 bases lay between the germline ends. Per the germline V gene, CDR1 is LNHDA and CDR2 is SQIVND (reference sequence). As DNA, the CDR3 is TGTGCCAGTATGGCGGGGGGATACACTGAAGCTTTCTTT. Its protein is CASMAGGYTEAFF.

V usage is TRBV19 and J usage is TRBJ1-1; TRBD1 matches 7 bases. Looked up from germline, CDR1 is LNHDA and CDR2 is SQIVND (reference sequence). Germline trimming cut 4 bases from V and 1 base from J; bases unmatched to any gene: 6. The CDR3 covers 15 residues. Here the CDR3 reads CASSKAGTANTEAFF. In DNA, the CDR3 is TGTGCCAGTAGTAAGGCCGGGACAGCGAACACTGAAGCTTTCTTT.

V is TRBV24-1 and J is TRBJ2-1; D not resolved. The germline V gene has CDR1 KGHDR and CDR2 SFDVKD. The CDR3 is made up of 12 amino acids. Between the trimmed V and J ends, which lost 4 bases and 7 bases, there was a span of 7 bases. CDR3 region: CATSDPFNEQFF. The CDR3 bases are TGTGCCACCAGTGACCCTTTTAATGAGCAGTTCTTC.

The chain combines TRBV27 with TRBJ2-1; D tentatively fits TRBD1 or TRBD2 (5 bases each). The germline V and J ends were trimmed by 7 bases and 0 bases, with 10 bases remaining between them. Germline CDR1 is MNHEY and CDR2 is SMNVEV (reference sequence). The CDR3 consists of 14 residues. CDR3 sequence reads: CASTGTDSYNEQFF. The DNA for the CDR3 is TGTGCCAGCACTGGGACGGACTCCTACAATGAGCAGTTCTTC.

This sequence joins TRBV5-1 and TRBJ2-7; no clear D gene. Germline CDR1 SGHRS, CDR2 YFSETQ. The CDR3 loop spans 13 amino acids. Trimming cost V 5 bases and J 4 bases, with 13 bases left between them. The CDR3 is CASRAPDGYEQYF. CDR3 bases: TGCGCCAGCAGAGCTCCGGACGGATACGAGCAGTACTTC.

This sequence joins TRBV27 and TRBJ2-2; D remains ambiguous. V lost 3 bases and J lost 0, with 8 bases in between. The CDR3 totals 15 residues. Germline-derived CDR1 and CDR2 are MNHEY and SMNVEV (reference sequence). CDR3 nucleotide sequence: TGTGCCAGCAGTTTCACGGCCCCGAACACCGGGGAGCTGTTTTTT. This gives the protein CASSFTAPNTGELFF.

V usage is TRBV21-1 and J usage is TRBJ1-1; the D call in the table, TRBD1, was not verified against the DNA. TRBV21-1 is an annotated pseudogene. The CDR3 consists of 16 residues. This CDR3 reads CASSKRGGQRKLKLFF. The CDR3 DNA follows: TGTGCCAGCAGCAAAAGAGGGGGCCAACGGAAACTGAAGCTTTTCTTT.

The CDR3 sequence: CASSFGTSGATDTQYF. DNA of the CDR3: TGTGCCAGCAGTTTTGGCACTAGCGGGGCCACAGATACGCAGTATTTT. The gene calls are TRBV12-3 or TRBV12-4 and TRBJ2-3, with TRBD2 matching over 10 bases. With 3 bases clipped from V and 2 bases from J, the junction kept 5 bases outside the gene matches. The CDR3 runs 16 residues.

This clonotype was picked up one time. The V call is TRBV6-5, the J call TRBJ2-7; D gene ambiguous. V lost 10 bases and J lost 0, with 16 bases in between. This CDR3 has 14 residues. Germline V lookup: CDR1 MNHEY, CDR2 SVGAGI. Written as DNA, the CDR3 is TGTGCCACCGGACGGGTCGGGTTCTCCTACGAGCAGTACTTC. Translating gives CATGRVGFSYEQYF.

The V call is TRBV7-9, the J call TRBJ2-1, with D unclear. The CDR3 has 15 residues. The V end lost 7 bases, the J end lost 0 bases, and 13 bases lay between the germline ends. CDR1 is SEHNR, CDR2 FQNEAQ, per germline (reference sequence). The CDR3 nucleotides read TGTGCCAGCAAAGTCGACACGAGCTCCTACAATGAGCAGTTCTTC. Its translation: CASKVDTSSYNEQFF.

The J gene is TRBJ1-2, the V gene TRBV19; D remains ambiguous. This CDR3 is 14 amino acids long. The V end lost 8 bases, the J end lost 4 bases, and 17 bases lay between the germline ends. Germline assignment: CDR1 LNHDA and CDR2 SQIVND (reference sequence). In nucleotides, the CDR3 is TGTGCCAGTGGTGCAGAATATGTTTCCTATGGCTACACCTTC. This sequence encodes CASGAEYVSYGYTF.

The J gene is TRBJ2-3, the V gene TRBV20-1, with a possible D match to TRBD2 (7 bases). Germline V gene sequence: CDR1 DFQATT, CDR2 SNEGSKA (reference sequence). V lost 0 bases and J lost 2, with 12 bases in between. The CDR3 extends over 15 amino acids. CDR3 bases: TGCAGTGCTAGAGATTGGGGGGGCAACACAGATACGCAGTATTTT. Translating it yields CSARDWGGNTDTQYF.

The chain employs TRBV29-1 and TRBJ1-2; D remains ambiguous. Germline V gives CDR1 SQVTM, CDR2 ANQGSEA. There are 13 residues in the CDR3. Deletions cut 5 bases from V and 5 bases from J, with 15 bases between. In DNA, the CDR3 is TGCAGCGTTTTGGGCGGCCAGGTGTATGGCTACACCTTC. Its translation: CSVLGGQVYGYTF.

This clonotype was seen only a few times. DNA of the CDR3: TGTGCCAGCAGCGAAACGATTGATGTCAACTACGAGCAGTACTTC. It translates to CASSETIDVNYEQYF. The chain employs TRBV9 and TRBJ2-7; the D is unclear. Trimming shortened V by 3 bases and J by 3 bases, and 16 bases separated the two germline ends. Germline CDR1 is SGDLS and CDR2 is YYNGEE. There are 15 residues in the CDR3.

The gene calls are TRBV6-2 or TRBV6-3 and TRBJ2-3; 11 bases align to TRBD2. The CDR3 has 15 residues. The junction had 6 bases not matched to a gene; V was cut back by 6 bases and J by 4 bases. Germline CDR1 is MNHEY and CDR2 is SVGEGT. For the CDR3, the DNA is TGTGCCAGCAGACTAGCGGGAGCGTTCGCAGATACGCAGTATTTT. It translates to CASRLAGAFADTQYF.

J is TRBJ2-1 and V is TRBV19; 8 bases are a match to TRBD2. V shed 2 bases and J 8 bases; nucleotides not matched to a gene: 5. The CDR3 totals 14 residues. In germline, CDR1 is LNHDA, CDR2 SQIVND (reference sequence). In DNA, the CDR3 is TGTGCCAGTAGTATAAGAGCGGGAGAAGATGAGCAGTTCTTC. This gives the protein CASSIRAGEDEQFF. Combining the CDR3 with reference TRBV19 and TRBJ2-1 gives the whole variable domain DGGITQSPKYLFRKEGQNVTLSCEQNLNHDAMYWYRQDPGQGLRLIYYSQIVNDFQKGDIAEGYSVSREKKESFPLTVTSAQKNPTAFYLCASSIRAGEDEQFFGPGTRLTVL.

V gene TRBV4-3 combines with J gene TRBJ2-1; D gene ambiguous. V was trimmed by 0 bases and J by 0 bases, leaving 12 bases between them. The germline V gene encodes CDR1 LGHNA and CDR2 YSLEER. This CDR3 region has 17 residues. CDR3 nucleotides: TGCGCCAGCAGCCAAGAGGGCCCCCAAAGCTCCTACAATGAGCAGTTCTTC. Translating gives CASSQEGPQSSYNEQFF.

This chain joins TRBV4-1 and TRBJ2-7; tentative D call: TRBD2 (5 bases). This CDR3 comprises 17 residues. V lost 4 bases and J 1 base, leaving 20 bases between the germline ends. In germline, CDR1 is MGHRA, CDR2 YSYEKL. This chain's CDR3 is CASSPRGRGGVSYEQYF. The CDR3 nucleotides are TGCGCCAGCAGCCCTCGGGGTCGTGGAGGAGTTTCCTACGAGCAGTACTTC.

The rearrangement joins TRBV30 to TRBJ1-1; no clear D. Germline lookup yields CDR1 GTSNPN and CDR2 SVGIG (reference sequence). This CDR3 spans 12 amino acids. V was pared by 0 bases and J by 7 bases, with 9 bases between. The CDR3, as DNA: TGTGCCTGGAGTGTATTGTCGGTTGAAGCTTTCTTT. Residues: CAWSVLSVEAFF.

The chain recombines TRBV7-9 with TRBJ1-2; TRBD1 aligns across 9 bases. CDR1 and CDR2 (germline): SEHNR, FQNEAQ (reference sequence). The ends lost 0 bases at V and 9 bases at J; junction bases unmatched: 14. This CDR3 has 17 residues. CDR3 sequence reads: CASSLAPTDRGDFRYTF. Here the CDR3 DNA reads TGTGCCAGCAGCTTAGCCCCTACGGACAGGGGAGATTTTCGCTACACCTTC.

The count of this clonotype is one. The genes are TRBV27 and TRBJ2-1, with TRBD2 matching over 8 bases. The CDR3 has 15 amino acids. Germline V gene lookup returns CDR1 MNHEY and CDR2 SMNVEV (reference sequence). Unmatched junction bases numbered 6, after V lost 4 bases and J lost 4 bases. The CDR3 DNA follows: TGTGCCAGCAGTTGGGGTAGCGGGATATACAATGAGCAGTTCTTC. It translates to CASSWGSGIYNEQFF.

The CDR3 here is CSATHAPGIEETQYF. The CDR3 DNA reads TGCAGTGCCACCCACGCCCCGGGGATCGAGGAGACCCAGTACTTC. The V call is TRBV20-1, the J call TRBJ2-5, with a possible D match to TRBD2 (5 bases). The V end was cut by 6 bases, the J end by 5 bases, with 22 bases between. CDR1 DFQATT and CDR2 SNEGSKA come from the germline V gene (reference sequence). The CDR3 loop spans 15 amino acids.

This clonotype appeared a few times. CDR3 in amino acids: CASSWSGPYDEQYF. The CDR3 DNA sequence: TGTGCCAGCAGCTGGTCAGGGCCATACGACGAGCAGTACTTC. V and J are TRBV7-9 and TRBJ2-7; D is perhaps TRBD1 (5 bases). The CDR3 has 14 residues. Trimming stripped 4 bases from V and 5 bases from J, with 15 bases between. Germline loops: CDR1 SEHNR, CDR2 FQNEAQ (reference sequence).